The clone carrying this T cell receptor beta chain was picked up a small number of times. What it recognizes is unknown. The CDR3 has 15 amino acids. The V gene lost 6 bases and the J gene lost 0 bases, with 11 bases spanning the gap. The germline gives CDR1 KGHSH, CDR2 LQKENI. One entry per CDR3 protein, called by TCRdb with MiXCR from the 5' RACE reads. The table has about 350,000 distinct CDR3 sequences, 4.1% seen once. This entry is derived from a study of T cells after yellow fever vaccination. About the research overall: SMART-Seq v4 Ultra Low Input prepared libraries from low-cell fractions. Findings and caveats of the study: Abundant clonotypes (contaminants from the bulk population) could be present in FACS-sorted repertoires. Post-booster repertoires again held most primary-vaccination clones (about 96% CD4, roughly 88% CD8). Peak timing came faster in the weaker secondary response, day 5 versus 15.

The source material was PBMCs, sampled 5 days after the yellow fever booster vaccination. The V and J genes are TRBV18 and TRBJ2-2, with no clear D. The sequence derives from a man aged 18 to 35 who received the YFV17D yellow fever vaccine. CDR3 in amino acids: CASSSLAANTGELFF. The CDR3 nucleotides read TGTGCCAGCTCCTCCCTGGCAGCGAACACCGGGGAGCTGTTTTTT.